The 18 T cell receptor beta chains given below trace back to one sample, sequenced in a study of CD8+CD57+ T cells in acquired aplastic anemia. Genomic DNA, serving as template, underwent TCR beta VDJ and CDR3 profiling. TCRdb passed the reads through MiXCR, listing each CDR3 protein once. Among about 220,000 distinct CDR3 sequences listed, approximately 50% were seen once. Sequencing involved patients with CD8+CD57+ cell expansion previously shown by flow cytometry. The sequenced sample was sorted CD4+, CD8+, or CD8+CD57+ T cells (not recorded which) from PBMCs. These receptors originate from a human donor with aplastic anemia.

CDR3 protein: CSARVTSGGGYEQYF. DNA for the CDR3: TGCAGTGCTAGAGTGACTAGCGGGGGGGGCTACGAGCAGTACTTC. The rearrangement uses TRBV20-1 and TRBJ2-7; TRBD2 matches at 14 bases. The CDR3 loop spans 15 amino acids. The junction had 2 bases not matched to a gene; V was cut back by 1 base and J by 3 bases. Germline V gene sequence: CDR1 DFQATT, CDR2 SNEGSKA (reference sequence).

The sample holds one count of this clonotype. The rearrangement joins TRBV29-1 to TRBJ2-7, with 7 bases identical to TRBD1. Germline assignment: CDR1 SQVTM and CDR2 ANQGSEA. The V segment lost 6 bases and the J segment 0 bases; nucleotides outside the gene matches: 5. The CDR3 has 13 amino acids. The CDR3 sequence: CSVRTGSSYEQYF. CDR3 nucleotides: TGCAGCGTGAGGACAGGAAGCTCCTACGAGCAGTACTTC.

This chain links TRBV7-6 with TRBJ2-7; maybe TRBD2 (7 bases). V was trimmed by 2 bases and J by 3 bases, leaving 14 bases between them. Germline V lookup: CDR1 SGHVS, CDR2 FNYEAQ. The length of the CDR3 is 15 residues. The CDR3 nucleotides read TGTGCCAGCAGCTTAAGGGGGGGCTCCTACTACGAGCAGTACTTC. This encodes CASSLRGGSYYEQYF.

This clonotype was picked up a small number of times. The CDR3 protein is CASTGQTSYEQYF. Here the CDR3 DNA reads TGTGCCAGCACTGGACAGACGTCCTACGAGCAGTACTTC. This chain connects TRBV6-2 or TRBV6-3 to TRBJ2-7; perhaps TRBD1 as D (6 bases). The CDR3 contains 13 residues. Trimming took 7 bases from V and 1 from J, leaving 11 bases between them. The germline gives CDR1 MNHEY, CDR2 SVGEGT.

The chain joins TRBV7-9 to TRBJ2-7, with 8 positions matching TRBD1. This CDR3 region has 14 residues. J gave up 5 bases and V 5 bases, and 8 bases lay outside the gene matches. Germline-derived CDR1 and CDR2 are SEHNR and FQNEAQ (reference sequence). The CDR3 spells CASSQEQGVDEQYF. CDR3 in DNA: TGTGCCAGCAGCCAAGAACAGGGGGTCGACGAGCAGTACTTC.

The V gene is TRBV25-1, the J gene TRBJ1-1, with 8 bases matching TRBD1. Per the germline V gene, CDR1 is MGHDK and CDR2 is SYGVNS. The V segment lost 6 bases and the J segment 0 bases; nucleotides outside the gene matches: 3. This CDR3 contains 14 residues. Here the CDR3 reads CASSWTGLNTEAFF. CDR3 DNA: TGTGCCAGCAGCTGGACAGGGTTGAACACTGAAGCTTTCTTT.

V gene TRBV5-8 combines with J gene TRBJ1-5, with D uncertain. CDR3 length equals 18 residues. V lost 2 bases, J lost 1 base, and 19 bases lay in between. Germline V lookup: CDR1 SGHTS, CDR2 YDEGEE. CDR3 nucleotides: TGTGCCAGCAGCTTTGGTATCGTCCTGGAGCGAAGCAATCAGCCCCAGCATTTT. This translates into CASSFGIVLERSNQPQHF. Based on the CDR3 plus reference TRBV5-8 and TRBJ1-5, the full variable domain is EAGVTQSPTHLIKTRGQQATLRCSPISGHTSVYWYQQALGLGLQFLLWYDEGEERNRGNFPPRFSGRQFPNYSSELNVNALELEDSALYLCASSFGIVLERSNQPQHFGDGTRLSIL.

The chain uses TRBV25-1 and TRBJ2-3; TRBD2 agrees at 9 bases. The J call may be mistaken, given a closer DNA end match to TRBJ2-1. In germline, CDR1 is MGHDK, CDR2 SYGVNS. The length of the CDR3 is 18 residues. This chain's CDR3 is CASRLTQTGTSHLNEQFF. The CDR3 DNA sequence: TGTGCCAGCAGACTAACCCAAACCGGGACTAGCCATCTCAATGAGCAGTTCTTC.

The chain joins TRBV19 to TRBJ2-3; a weak D match, TRBD1 (6 bases). Per the germline V gene, CDR1 is LNHDA and CDR2 is SQIVND (reference sequence). This CDR3 comprises 13 residues. V lost 5 bases to trimming and J lost 11 bases, with 17 bases between them. DNA of the CDR3: TGTGCCAGTAGTGCTGCACAGGGTGATGAGCAGTATTTT. This codes for CASSAAQGDEQYF.

This clonotype was observed many times. The gene calls are TRBV20-1 and TRBJ2-2; 8 nucleotides align to TRBD2. Germline-derived CDR1 and CDR2 are DFQATT and SNEGSKA (reference sequence). The CDR3 is 13 residues long. The chain's CDR3 is CRAGTSFTGELFF. The CDR3 DNA reads TGCAGAGCCGGGACTAGTTTCACCGGGGAGCTGTTTTTT.

This clonotype has at least ten counts. The chain is built from TRBV7-9 and TRBJ2-1; D call uncertain. The germline CDR1 and CDR2 sequences are SEHNR and FQNEAQ (reference sequence). There are 12 residues in the CDR3. Trimming cost V 4 bases and J 10 bases, with 11 bases left between them. The CDR3 region is CASSSDRAEQFF. In nucleotides, the CDR3 is TGTGCCAGCAGCTCCGACCGAGCGGAGCAGTTCTTC. Drawing the rest from reference TRBV7-9 and TRBJ2-1, the complete variable domain is DTGVSQNPRHKITKRGQNVTFRCDPISEHNRLYWYRQTLGQGPEFLTYFQNEAQLEKSRLLSDRFSAERPKGSFSTLEIQRTEQGDSAMYLCASSSDRAEQFFGPGTRLTVL.

This clonotype was observed at least ten times. The chain links TRBV9 to TRBJ2-2; 12 bases fit TRBD2. The CDR3 runs to 18 residues. V dropped 1 base and J dropped 3; count of bases not matched to a gene: 7. Germline CDR1 and CDR2: SGDLS and YYNGEE. CDR3 DNA sequence: TGTGCCAGCAGCGTATGGGCTAGCGGGGGGGCGGACACCGGGGAGCTGTTTTTT. Its translation: CASSVWASGGADTGELFF.

The J gene is TRBJ1-5, the V gene TRBV7-9; D not certain. Between the trimmed V and J ends, which lost 3 bases and 3 bases, there was a span of 6 bases. CDR1 is SEHNR, CDR2 FQNEAQ, per germline (reference sequence). The CDR3 runs 13 residues. The CDR3 loop reads CASSLQYNQPQHF. The CDR3 DNA follows: TGTGCCAGCAGCTTGCAGTACAATCAGCCCCAGCATTTT.

At least ten counts were recorded for this clonotype. This rearrangement joins TRBV7-9 to TRBJ2-1; TRBD2 aligns across 7 bases. The V and J ends lost 6 bases and 7 bases, in that order; junction bases with no gene match: 6. CDR1 is SEHNR and CDR2 is FQNEAQ in the germline V gene (reference sequence). This CDR3 contains 13 residues. As DNA, the CDR3 is TGTGCCAGCAGAGATCAACTAGCGAATGAGCAGTTCTTC. It yields the protein CASRDQLANEQFF. Supplemented by reference TRBV7-9 and TRBJ2-1, the full variable domain reads DTGVSQNPRHKITKRGQNVTFRCDPISEHNRLYWYRQTLGQGPEFLTYFQNEAQLEKSRLLSDRFSAERPKGSFSTLEIQRTEQGDSAMYLCASRDQLANEQFFGPGTRLTVL.

The V call is TRBV19, the J call TRBJ1-5; D gene unclear. There are 16 residues in the CDR3. V was clipped by 5 bases and J by 2 bases, with 16 bases between them. Germline CDR1 is LNHDA and CDR2 is SQIVND (reference sequence). Here the CDR3 DNA reads TGTGCCAGTAGTGTACGTTCGTCAGGAGGCAATCAGCCCCAGCATTTT. Translation gives CASSVRSSGGNQPQHF.

The chain has TRBV27 and TRBJ1-5; TRBD1 matches at 9 bases. J lost 5 bases, V lost 8 bases, and 4 bases had no gene match. This CDR3 has 13 amino acids. Germline assignment: CDR1 MNHEY and CDR2 SMNVEV (reference sequence). This CDR3 reads CASGRTGDQPQHF. CDR3 bases: TGTGCCAGCGGCCGGACAGGGGATCAGCCCCAGCATTTT.

The chain links TRBV7-3 to TRBJ1-1; perhaps TRBD1 as D (5 bases). The CDR3 loop spans 14 amino acids. Germline V gives CDR1 SGHTA, CDR2 FQGTGA. Trimming took 5 bases from V and 2 from J, leaving 12 bases between them. The CDR3, as DNA: TGTGCCAGCAGCGATTTGGGGGTCAACACTGAAGCTTTCTTT. Translating gives CASSDLGVNTEAFF. The entire variable domain, with the rest obtained from reference TRBV7-3 and TRBJ1-1, is as follows: GAGVSQTPSNKVTEKGKYVELRCDPISGHTALYWYRQSLGQGPEFLIYFQGTGAADDSGLPNDRFFAVRPEGSVSTLKIQRTERGDSAVYLCASSDLGVNTEAFFGQGTRLTVV.

This clonotype was seen a handful of times. The rearrangement joins TRBV15 to TRBJ1-2, with D possibly being TRBD1 (5 bases). The ends were cut back, 3 bases at V and 3 bases at J, with 8 bases in the middle. The CDR3 consists of 13 residues. Germline V gene lookup returns CDR1 LNHNV and CDR2 YYDKDF (reference sequence). The CDR3 loop reads CATSSRDYYGYTF. CDR3 DNA sequence: TGTGCCACCAGCAGCAGGGATTACTATGGCTACACCTTC.